These 2 T cell receptor beta chains originate from one sample sequenced in a study of identical twins (dated by TCRdb to 2015 to 2016). Library construction relied on 5' RACE. TCRdb lists the instrument as Illumina HiSeq 2000. TCRdb passed the public sequencing reads through fastp at Q25 and MiXCR, retaining productive beta sequences. Each CDR3 protein gets just one entry, which takes the most common genes and DNA from the rows behind it. In all, the sample holds roughly 500,000 distinct CDR3 sequences, and approximately 22% of those were seen once. The top ten clonotypes cover 0.8% to 1% of the sample. These data are also associated with another study on T cells expressing NK-cell markers.

Material: CD4+ T cells sorted from blood. Receptors were obtained from a woman in her late teens or twenties in good health.

The chain joins TRBV21-1 to TRBJ2-7; TRBD2 is taken as the D call from the table, unchecked against the DNA. TRBV21-1 is a pseudogene. CDR3 size: 16 residues. CDR3 residues: CASSTRRGLFHYEQYF. The DNA of the CDR3 is TGTGCCAGCAGCACCCGGAGGGGACTGTTCCACTACGAGCAGTACTTC.

This clonotype has a handful of counts. The V and J genes are TRBV7-8 and TRBJ1-1, with unresolved D. The CDR3 is 17 amino acids. Trimming shortened V by 6 bases and J by 0 bases, and 20 bases separated the two germline ends. The germline CDR1 and CDR2 sequences are SGHVS and FQNEAQ. The CDR3 spells CASRQNIGLTVNTEAFF. Here the CDR3 DNA reads TGTGCCAGCAGGCAAAATATTGGACTGACGGTGAACACTGAAGCTTTCTTT.